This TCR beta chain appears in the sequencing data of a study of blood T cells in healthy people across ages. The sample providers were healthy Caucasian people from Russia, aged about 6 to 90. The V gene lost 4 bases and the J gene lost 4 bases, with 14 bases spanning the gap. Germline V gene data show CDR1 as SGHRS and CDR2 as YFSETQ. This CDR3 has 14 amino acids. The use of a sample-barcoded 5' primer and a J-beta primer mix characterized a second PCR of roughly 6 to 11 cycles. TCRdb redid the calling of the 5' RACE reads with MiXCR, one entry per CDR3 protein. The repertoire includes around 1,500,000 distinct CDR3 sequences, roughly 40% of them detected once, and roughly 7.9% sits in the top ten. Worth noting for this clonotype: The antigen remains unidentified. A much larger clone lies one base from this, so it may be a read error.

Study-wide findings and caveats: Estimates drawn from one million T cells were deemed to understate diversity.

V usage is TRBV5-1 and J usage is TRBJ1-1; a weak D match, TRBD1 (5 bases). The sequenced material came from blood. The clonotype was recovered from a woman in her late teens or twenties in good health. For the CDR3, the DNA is TGCGCCAGCAGCGTCAGTCAGGGAGTCACTGAAGCTTTCTTT. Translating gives CASSVSQGVTEAFF.